This T cell receptor beta chain appears in the sequencing data of a study of OX40 agonist ivuxolimab in advanced cancers. Method: immunoSEQ multiplex PCR; TCRdb's copy keeps in-frame clones and lacks some. In the table there are some 38,000 clones, around 89% of which are singletons. Note on this clone: The conserved final phenylalanine or tryptophan is absent from the CDR3, which likely points to a read error.

Autoimmune disease history or systemic immunosuppression barred patients. Per the germline V gene, CDR1 is MGHRA and CDR2 is YSYEKL. The CDR3 is 15 amino acids. Trimming cost V 4 bases and J 7 bases, with 14 bases left between them. The rearrangement uses TRBV4-1 and TRBJ1-6, with a tentative D call TRBD1 (5 bases). The TCR was taken from an adult with an advanced solid tumor such as melanoma, head and neck, liver or kidney cancer. The sample consisted of CD4+ or CD8+ T cells sorted from blood, taken in a trial of the OX40 agonist ivuxolimab. In DNA form, the CDR3 reads TGCGCCAGCAGCCCAGCAGGGATCTCCAATTCACCCCTCCACCTT. Translated, it gives CASSPAGISNSPLHL.